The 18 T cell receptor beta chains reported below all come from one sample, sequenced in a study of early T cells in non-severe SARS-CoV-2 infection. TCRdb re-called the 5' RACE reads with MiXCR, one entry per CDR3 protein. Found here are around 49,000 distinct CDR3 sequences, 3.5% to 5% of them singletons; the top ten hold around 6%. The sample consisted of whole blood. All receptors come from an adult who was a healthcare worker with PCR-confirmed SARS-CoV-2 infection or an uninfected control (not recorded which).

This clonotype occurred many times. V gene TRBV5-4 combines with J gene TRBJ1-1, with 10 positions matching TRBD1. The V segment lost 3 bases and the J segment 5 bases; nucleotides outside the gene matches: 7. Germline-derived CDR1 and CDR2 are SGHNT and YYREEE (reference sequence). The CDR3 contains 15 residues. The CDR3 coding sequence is TGTGCCAGCAGCTCGGAGGGGACAGGGGTGACTGAAGCTTTCTTT. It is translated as CASSSEGTGVTEAFF.

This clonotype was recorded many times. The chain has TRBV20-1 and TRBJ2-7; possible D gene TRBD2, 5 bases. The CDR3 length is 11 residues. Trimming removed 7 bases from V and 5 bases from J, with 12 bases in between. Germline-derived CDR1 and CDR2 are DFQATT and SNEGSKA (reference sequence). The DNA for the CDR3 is TGCAGTGGTCGGCCCGGGAACGAGCAGTACTTC. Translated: CSGRPGNEQYF.

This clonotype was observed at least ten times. This CDR3 is CASSTSENQPQHF. The CDR3, as DNA: TGTGCCAGCAGTACATCAGAGAATCAGCCCCAGCATTTT. J is TRBJ1-5 and V is TRBV7-9; D is unclear. The V gene lost 6 bases and the J gene lost 4 bases, with 10 bases spanning the gap. In germline, CDR1 is SEHNR, CDR2 FQNEAQ (reference sequence). The CDR3 consists of 13 residues.

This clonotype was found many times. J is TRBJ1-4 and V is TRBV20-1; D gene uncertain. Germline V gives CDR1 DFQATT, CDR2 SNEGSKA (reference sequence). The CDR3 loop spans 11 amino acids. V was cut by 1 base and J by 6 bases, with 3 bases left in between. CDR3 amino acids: CSARVYEKLFF. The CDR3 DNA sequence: TGCAGTGCTAGAGTCTATGAAAAACTGTTTTTT.

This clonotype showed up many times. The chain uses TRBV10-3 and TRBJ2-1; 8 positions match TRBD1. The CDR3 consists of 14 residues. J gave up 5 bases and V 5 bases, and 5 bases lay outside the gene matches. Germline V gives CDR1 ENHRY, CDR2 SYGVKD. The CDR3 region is CAISQGASDNEQFF. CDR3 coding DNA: TGTGCCATCAGTCAGGGGGCGAGCGACAATGAGCAGTTCTTC.

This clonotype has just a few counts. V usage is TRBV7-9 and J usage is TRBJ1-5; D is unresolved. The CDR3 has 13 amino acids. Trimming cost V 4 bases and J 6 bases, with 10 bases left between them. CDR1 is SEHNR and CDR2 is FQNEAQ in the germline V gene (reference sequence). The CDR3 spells CASSSAYGQPQHF. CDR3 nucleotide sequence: TGTGCCAGCAGCTCCGCGTACGGTCAGCCCCAGCATTTT.

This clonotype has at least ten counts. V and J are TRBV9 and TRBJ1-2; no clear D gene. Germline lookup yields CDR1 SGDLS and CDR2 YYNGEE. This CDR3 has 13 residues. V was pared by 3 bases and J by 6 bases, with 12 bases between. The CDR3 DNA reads TGTGCCAGCAGCGCCGACGGGATGAATGGCTACACCTTC. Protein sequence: CASSADGMNGYTF.

CDR3 region: CASSFDSGSASYEQYF. CDR3 nucleotide sequence: TGTGCCAGCAGCTTTGATAGCGGGAGCGCATCCTACGAGCAGTACTTC. V is TRBV11-2 and J is TRBJ2-7; TRBD2 aligns across 9 bases. V trimming: 3 bases; J trimming: 1 base; junction bases outside the gene matches: 7. This CDR3 has 16 amino acids. Germline V gene lookup returns CDR1 SGHAT and CDR2 FQNNGV.

The CDR3 loop reads CASSYVGDTQYF. The CDR3 bases are TGTGCCAGCAGCTACGTAGGAGATACGCAGTATTTT. The V and J genes are TRBV7-9 and TRBJ2-3; D uncertain. Trimming left V 4 bases short and J 5 bases short, with 7 bases between. CDR3 length equals 12 residues. Germline assignment: CDR1 SEHNR and CDR2 FQNEAQ (reference sequence).

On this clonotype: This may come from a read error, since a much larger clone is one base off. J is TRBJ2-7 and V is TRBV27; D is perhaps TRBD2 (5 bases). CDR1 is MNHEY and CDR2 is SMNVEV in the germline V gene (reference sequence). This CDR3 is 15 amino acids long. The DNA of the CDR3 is TGTGTCAGCAGCTTCTCCGGACTGAAACTCTACGAGCAGTACTTC. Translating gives CVSSFSGLKLYEQYF.

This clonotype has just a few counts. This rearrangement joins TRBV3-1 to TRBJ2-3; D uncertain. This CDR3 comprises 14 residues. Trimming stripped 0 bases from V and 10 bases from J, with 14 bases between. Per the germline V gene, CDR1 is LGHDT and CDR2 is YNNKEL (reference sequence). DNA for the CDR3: TGTGCCAGCAGCCAAGATCTGGCAGAGGATTCGCAGTATTTT. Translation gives CASSQDLAEDSQYF.

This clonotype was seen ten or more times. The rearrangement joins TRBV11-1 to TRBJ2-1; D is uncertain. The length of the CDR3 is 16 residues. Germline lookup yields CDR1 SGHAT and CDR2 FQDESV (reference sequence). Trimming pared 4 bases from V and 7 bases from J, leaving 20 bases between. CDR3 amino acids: CASSSVGLPEGNEQFF. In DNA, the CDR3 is TGTGCCAGCAGCTCGGTGGGTCTACCCGAAGGGAATGAGCAGTTCTTC.

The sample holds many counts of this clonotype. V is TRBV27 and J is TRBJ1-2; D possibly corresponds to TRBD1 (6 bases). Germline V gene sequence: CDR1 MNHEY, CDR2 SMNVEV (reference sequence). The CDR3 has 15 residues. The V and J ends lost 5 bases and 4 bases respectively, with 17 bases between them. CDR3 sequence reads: CASSTRAGASYGYTF. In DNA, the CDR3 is TGTGCCAGCAGTACCCGCGCGGGGGCTAGCTATGGCTACACCTTC.

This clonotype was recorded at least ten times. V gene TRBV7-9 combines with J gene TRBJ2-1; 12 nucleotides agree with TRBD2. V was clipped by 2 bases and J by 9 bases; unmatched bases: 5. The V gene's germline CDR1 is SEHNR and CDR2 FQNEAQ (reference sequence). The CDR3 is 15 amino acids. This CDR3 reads CASSLLASGRGEQFF. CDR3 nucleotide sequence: TGTGCCAGCAGCTTATTGGCTAGCGGGAGGGGTGAGCAGTTCTTC.

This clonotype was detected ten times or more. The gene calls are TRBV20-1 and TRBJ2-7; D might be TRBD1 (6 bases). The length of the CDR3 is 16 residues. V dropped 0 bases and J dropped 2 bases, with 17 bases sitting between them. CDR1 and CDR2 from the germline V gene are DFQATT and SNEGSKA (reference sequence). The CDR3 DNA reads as TGCAGTGCTAGAGATCGGCGGGTGGGGGCCCCCTACGAGCAGTACTTC. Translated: CSARDRRVGAPYEQYF.

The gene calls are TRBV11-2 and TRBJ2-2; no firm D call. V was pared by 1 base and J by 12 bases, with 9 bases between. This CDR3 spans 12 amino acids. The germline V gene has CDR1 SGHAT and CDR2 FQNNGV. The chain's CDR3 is CASSLVGYKLFF. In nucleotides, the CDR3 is TGTGCCAGCAGCTTAGTGGGGTACAAGCTGTTTTTT.

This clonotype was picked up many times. The CDR3 spells CASAGLAESKNTGELFF. The CDR3 nucleotides are TGTGCCAGCGCAGGGCTAGCGGAAAGTAAGAACACCGGGGAGCTGTTTTTT. V usage is TRBV6-2 or TRBV6-3 and J usage is TRBJ2-2, with TRBD2 matching 7 bases. CDR3 size: 17 residues. The germline gives CDR1 MNHEY, CDR2 SVGEGT. Germline trimming cut 8 bases from V and 1 base from J; bases unmatched to any gene: 13.

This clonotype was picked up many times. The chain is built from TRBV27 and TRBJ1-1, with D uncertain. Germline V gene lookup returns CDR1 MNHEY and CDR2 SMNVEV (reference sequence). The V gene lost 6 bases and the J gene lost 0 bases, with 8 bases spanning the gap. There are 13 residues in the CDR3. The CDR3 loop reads CASSGVMNTEAFF. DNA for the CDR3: TGTGCCAGCAGCGGTGTCATGAACACTGAAGCTTTCTTT.